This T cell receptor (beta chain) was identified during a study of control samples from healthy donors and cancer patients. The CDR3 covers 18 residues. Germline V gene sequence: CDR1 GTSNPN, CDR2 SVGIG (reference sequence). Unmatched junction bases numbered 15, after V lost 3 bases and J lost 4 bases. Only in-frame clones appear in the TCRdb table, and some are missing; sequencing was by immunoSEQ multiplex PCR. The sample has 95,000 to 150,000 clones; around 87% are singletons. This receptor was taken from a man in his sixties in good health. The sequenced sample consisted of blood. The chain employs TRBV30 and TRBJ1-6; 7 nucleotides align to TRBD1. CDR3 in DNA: TGTGCCTGGAGCCCCGACAGGGCAGGCCCAATATATAATTCACCCCTCCACTTT. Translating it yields CAWSPDRAGPIYNSPLHF.